Listed below are T cell receptor beta chains from one sample, sequenced in a study of metastatic and nonmetastatic thyroid tumors. TCRdb re-clonotyped the PCR reads through MiXCR. The top ten clones hold about 18% of a sample with about 23,000 clones, roughly a quarter of them seen once. The sequenced sample was blood. These TCRs come from a male donor with papillary thyroid cancer or a benign thyroid nodule (not recorded which). Some clones in this sample may be carry-over from other donors' samples. Each CDR3 is given with its conserved first and last residue. D genes are given only for firm matches. The size entry is marked missing in some rows and otherwise reads once, few, many or a size class.

14	TRBV6-2/TRBV6-3	TRBJ1-3	.	many	TGTGCCAGCAGACACGGGGGCTCTGGAAACACCATATATTTT	CASRHGGSGNTIYF
15	TRBV12-5	TRBJ2-4	.	many	TGTGCTAGTGGCTGGAACCGGGACCCCAAAAACATTCAGTACTTC	CASGWNRDPKNIQYF
13	TRBV7-2	TRBJ1-5	.	.	TGTGCCAGCAGCTTAGGGACCCTCCAGCCCCAGCATTTT	CASSLGTLQPQHF
13	TRBV11-3	TRBJ2-2	.	medium-sized	TGTGCCAGCAGCTTGAGAGCGACCGGGGAGCTGTTTTTT	CASSLRATGELFF
13	TRBV6-1	TRBJ1-5	.	many	TGTGCCAGCAGTTCCTGGGTCCAGCAGCCCCAGCATTTT	CASSSWVQQPQHF
14	TRBV27	TRBJ2-3	TRBD2	medium-sized	TGTGCCAGCAGTTTCGCTAGCGGTCCCCTCCCTGAGTATTTT	CASSFASGPLPEYF
16	TRBV11-1	TRBJ2-4	.	many	TGTGCCAGCAGCTTGCGGCAGACCTTAGCCAAAAACATTCAGTACTTC	CASSLRQTLAKNIQYF
14	TRBV6-5	TRBJ1-4	.	many	TGTGCCAGCAGTTATCTGGAGAGACGGGAAAAACTGTTTTTT	CASSYLERREKLFF
15	TRBV6-1	TRBJ2-3	TRBD2	few	TGTGCCAGCAGTGAAGCCGCGGGAGGCACAGATACGCAGTATTTT	CASSEAAGGTDTQYF
14	TRBV20-1	TRBJ2-3	.	.	TGCAGTGCTGCCTCTAGCAGGAGAGGGGATACGGAGTATTTT	CSAASSRRGDTEYF
14	TRBV2	TRBJ1-5	TRBD1	many	TGTGCCAGCAGTGGGACAGGGCCTAATCAGCCCCAGCATTTT	CASSGTGPNQPQHF
15	TRBV6-1	TRBJ2-5	.	.	TGTGCCAGCAGTGAATCGCAAGGAGGGCTGCAGCCCCAGTACTTC	CASSESQGGLQPQYF
13	TRBV10-2	TRBJ1-2	.	many	TGCGCCAGCAGAACCGGGACCTACTATGGCTACACCTTC	CASRTGTYYGYTF
21	TRBV5-1	TRBJ2-4	.	many	TGCGCCAGCAGCTTGGAAGTAAGTTCCTTCTCCGGACCTTGGGCCAAAAACATTCAGTACTTC	CASSLEVSSFSGPWAKNIQYF
19	TRBV6-2/TRBV6-3	TRBJ2-3	TRBD2	.	TGTGCCAGCAGTTACGGACAGAAGGGACTAGCGGTTAGCACAGATTCGCAGTATTTT	CASSYGQKGLAVSTDSQYF
15	TRBV20-1	TRBJ2-1	.	.	TGCAGTGCTAGTGGTCGGTGGCGGCGGGTCGATGAGCAGTTCTTC	CSASGRWRRVDEQFF
14	TRBV6-1	TRBJ1-2	.	.	TGTGCCAGCAGCATTGTTGGGGACGGCTATGGCTACACCTTC	CASSIVGDGYGYTF
14	TRBV20-1	TRBJ2-3	.	.	TGCAGTGCTGGAACAGGCCGTTTGGCAGATACGCAGTATTTT	CSAGTGRLADTQYF
17	TRBV12-3/TRBV12-4	TRBJ1-5	TRBD1	many	TGTGCCAGCGGAACTGGGGGGGGGGGCAGGGGGAATCAGCCCCAGCATTTT	CASGTGGGGRGNQPQHF
15	TRBV20-1	TRBJ2-1	.	.	TGCAGTGCTAGAGAGGCGTTGTCACCATACAATGAGAAGTTCTTC	CSAREALSPYNEKFF
14	TRBV28	TRBJ2-7	TRBD2	.	TGTGCCAGCACCGGGACTAGATGGAGCAACGAGCAGTACTTC	CASTGTRWSNEQYF
14	TRBV7-2	TRBJ1-5	TRBD1	many	TGTGCCAGCAGCAGACAGGGGTTCGCTCAGCCCCAGCATTTT	CASSRQGFAQPQHF
13	TRBV7-9	TRBJ1-5	.	.	TGTGCCAGCAGCTTAGCTTGCAATAAGCCCCAGCATTTT	CASSLACNKPQHF
16	TRBV7-2	TRBJ2-1	.	many	TGTGCCAGCAGCTTAGCCCCGGGGCCACCCTACAATGAGCAGTTCTTC	CASSLAPGPPYNEQFF
14	TRBV7-3	TRBJ2-1	.	many	TGTGCCAGCAGCTTAACTGAGGGAGGAAGTGAGCAGTTCTTC	CASSLTEGGSEQFF
14	TRBV7-2	TRBJ2-5	TRBD1	.	TGTGCCAGCAGCTTAAGCAGGGGGCTTGAGACCCAGTACTTC	CASSLSRGLETQYF
14	TRBV20-1	TRBJ2-1	.	many	TGCAGTGCTCCTAAGGATAGAGGCGGCAATGAGCAGTTCTTC	CSAPKDRGGNEQFF
15	TRBV19	TRBJ2-5	.	many	TGTGCCAGTAGTAGAGGGGCACGGAGGGGGGAGACCCAGTACTTC	CASSRGARRGETQYF
15	TRBV28	TRBJ2-2	.	few	TGTGCCAGCAGTTCCCCAGGGGTAGGCACCGTGGAGCTGTTTTTT	CASSSPGVGTVELFF
15	TRBV10-3	TRBJ1-6	TRBD1	few	TGTGCCATCCGCAGGACAGGCGCTAAGGATTCACCCCTCCACTTT	CAIRRTGAKDSPLHF
13	TRBV9	TRBJ2-5	.	many	TGTGCCAGCAGCGTAGAGGGGTTAGAGACCCAGTACTTC	CASSVEGLETQYF
14	TRBV5-1	TRBJ2-3	.	many	TGCGCCAGCAGCTTTATGGGTAGCACAGATACGCAGTATTTT	CASSFMGSTDTQYF
14	TRBV6-1	TRBJ2-7	.	.	TGTGCCAGCAGTTCCACCCGGGGAAACTACGAGCAGTACTTC	CASSSTRGNYEQYF
16	TRBV10-2	TRBJ2-2	.	.	TGCGCCATCACCCCTACCGCCATCACGGGCATCGGGGAGCTGTTTTTT	CAITPTAITGIGELFF
14	TRBV5-1	TRBJ2-7	TRBD1	.	TGCGCTAGCAGCTTGGGACAGCGTGGCTTCGAGCAGTACTTC	CASSLGQRGFEQYF
16	TRBV27	TRBJ2-5	TRBD2	.	TGTGCCAGCAGTCCCCAGCGGGAGTACCCCGGCGAGACCCAGTACTTC	CASSPQREYPGETQYF
17	TRBV5-1	TRBJ2-1	.	many	TGCGCCAGCACCCGAGATAATAGCGGATCCTCAGCGAATGAGCAGTTCTTC	CASTRDNSGSSANEQFF
17	TRBV11-3	TRBJ2-5	TRBD2	many	TGTGCCAGCAGCCGGACTAGCGGGAGTCACCACAAAGAGACCCAGTACTTC	CASSRTSGSHHKETQYF
11	TRBV12-3/TRBV12-4	TRBJ1-6	.	.	TGTGCCAGTCAGGGCGGGTCACTCCTACACTTT	CASQGGSLLHF
9	TRBV20-1	TRBJ2-7	.	.	TGCAGTGCTAGCAACGAGCAGTACTTC	CSASNEQYF
13	TRBV19	TRBJ2-7	.	medium-sized	TGTGCCAGTAGTAAGACAGTCTCCTACGAGCAGTACTTC	CASSKTVSYEQYF
13	TRBV11-3	TRBJ1-1	.	once	TGTGCCAGCAGCCACTACAAGAACACTGAAGCTTTCTTT	CASSHYKNTEAFF
16	TRBV4-3	TRBJ2-2	.	.	TGCGCCAGCAGCCCCCTCGAGGTAGCAAACACCTGGGAGCTGTTTTTT	CASSPLEVANTWELFF
13	TRBV20-1	TRBJ2-7	TRBD2	medium-sized	TGCAGTGCTGTAGCGGGTGCTACGTACGAGCAGTACTTC	CSAVAGATYEQYF